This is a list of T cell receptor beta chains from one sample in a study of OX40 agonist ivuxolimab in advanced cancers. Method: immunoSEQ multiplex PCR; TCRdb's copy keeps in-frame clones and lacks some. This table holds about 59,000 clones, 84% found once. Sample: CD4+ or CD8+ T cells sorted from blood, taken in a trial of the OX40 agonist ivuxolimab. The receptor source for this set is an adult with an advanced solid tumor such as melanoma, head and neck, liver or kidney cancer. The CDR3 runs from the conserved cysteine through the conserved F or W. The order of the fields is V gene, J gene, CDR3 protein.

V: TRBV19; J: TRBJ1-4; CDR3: CASSIDPPGAGGGGGRLFF
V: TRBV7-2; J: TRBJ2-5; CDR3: CASRSTGEETQYF
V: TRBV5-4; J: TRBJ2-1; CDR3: CASSLPLTRDIHNEQFF
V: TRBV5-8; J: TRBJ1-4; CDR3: CASSFTNEKLFF
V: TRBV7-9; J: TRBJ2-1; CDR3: CASSSKLAGNYNEQFF
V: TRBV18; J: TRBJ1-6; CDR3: CASSLTSDRGNHSPLHF
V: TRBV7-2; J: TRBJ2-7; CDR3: CASSRDKTYEQYF
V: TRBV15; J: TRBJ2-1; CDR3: CATSRHGQGGTYNEQFF
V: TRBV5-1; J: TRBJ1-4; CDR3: CASSLDGYEKLFF
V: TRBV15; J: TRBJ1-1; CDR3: CATSRAQGLDTEAFF
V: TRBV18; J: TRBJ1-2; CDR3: CASSPNSPGVLGYTF
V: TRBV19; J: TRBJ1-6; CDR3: CASSFKLDRVYNSPLHF
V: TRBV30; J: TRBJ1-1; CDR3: CAWIEGGRDEAFF
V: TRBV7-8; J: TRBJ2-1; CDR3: CASSSGQGRRNEQFF
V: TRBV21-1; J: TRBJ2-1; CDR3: CAISGSQGGSSYNEQFF
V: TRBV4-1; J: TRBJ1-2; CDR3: CASSLDWGTGINYGYTF
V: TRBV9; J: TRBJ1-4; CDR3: CASSPENLRNEKLFF
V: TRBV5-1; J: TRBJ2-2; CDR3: CASSLETSTGELFF
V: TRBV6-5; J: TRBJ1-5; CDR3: CASSPGSNQPQHF
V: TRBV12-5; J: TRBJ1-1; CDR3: CASCLEMAVNTEAFF
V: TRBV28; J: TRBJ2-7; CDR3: CASSLPPGTYEQYF
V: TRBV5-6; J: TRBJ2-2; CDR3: CASSLEAGYNTGELFF
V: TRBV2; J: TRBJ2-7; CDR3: CASSEAAPGHVSYEQYF